One sample yielded the 14 T cell receptor beta chains listed below, sequenced in a study of Ad26.COV2.S vaccination and SARS-CoV-2 variants. Profiled with immunoSEQ multiplex PCR; TCRdb holds only in-frame clones, not every one. The sample lists roughly 100,000 clones; around three quarters were seen once. The material was peripheral blood, obtained after recovery from COVID-19. These receptors all stem from a human donor who had recovered from COVID-19.

V gene TRBV6-5 combines with J gene TRBJ2-3; 7 bases map to TRBD2. This CDR3 has 14 residues. Trimming cost V 7 bases and J 4 bases; bases outside gene matches: 8. Germline V gives CDR1 MNHEY, CDR2 SVGAGI. Here the CDR3 reads CASTPLRGADTQYF. In DNA, the CDR3 is TGTGCCAGCACCCCACTCCGGGGGGCAGATACGCAGTATTTT.

The genes are TRBV5-1 and TRBJ1-6; D is uncertain. Germline V lookup: CDR1 SGHRS, CDR2 YFSETQ. The V and J ends lost 4 bases and 2 bases respectively, with 13 bases between them. The CDR3 length is 16 residues. In nucleotides, the CDR3 is TGCGCCAGCAGCCCCGATGGCTACACCTATAATTCACCCCTCCACTTT. Translated, it gives CASSPDGYTYNSPLHF.

The rearrangement links TRBV6-5 to TRBJ2-3; TRBD2 aligns across 9 bases. Germline V gene data show CDR1 as MNHEY and CDR2 as SVGAGI. CDR3 length: 14 amino acids. Losses at the gene ends were 5 bases for V and 2 bases for J; bases not matched to a gene: 2. In DNA, the CDR3 is TGTGCCAGCAGTAGACTAGCGGACACAGATACGCAGTATTTT. As protein: CASSRLADTDTQYF.

As DNA, the CDR3 is TGTGCCAGCAGTGCCCGGACAGGGCTTACCGGTGGCTACACCTTC. Its protein product is CASSARTGLTGGYTF. This sequence joins TRBV6-4 and TRBJ1-2; TRBD1 aligns across 8 bases. Germline CDR1 MRHNA, CDR2 SNTAGT. V dropped 4 bases and J dropped 7; count of bases not matched to a gene: 11. The CDR3 has 15 residues.

The chain joins TRBV5-1 to TRBJ2-5, with D hard to call. With 0 bases removed from V and 0 bases from J, the gap between germline ends came to 3 bases. In germline, CDR1 is SGHRS, CDR2 YFSETQ. This CDR3 comprises 13 residues. CDR3 bases: TGCGCCAGCAGCTTGGTGTACCAAGAGACCCAGTACTTC. Protein sequence: CASSLVYQETQYF.

The chain employs TRBV2 and TRBJ1-1, with D unresolved. The germline CDR1 and CDR2 sequences are SNHLY and FYNNEI. This CDR3 region has 12 residues. Trimming took 4 bases from V and 6 from J, leaving 9 bases between them. The CDR3 sequence is CASSGGYAEAFF. CDR3 in DNA: TGTGCCAGCAGTGGGGGTTACGCTGAAGCTTTCTTT.

V gene TRBV18 combines with J gene TRBJ1-4, with 9 nucleotides matching TRBD1. Trimming removed 4 bases from V and 4 bases from J; junction bases left unmatched: 4. This CDR3 comprises 15 residues. Germline V CDR1 and CDR2: KGHSH, LQKENI. The CDR3 spells CASSQPGQGNEKLFF. In DNA form, the CDR3 reads TGTGCCAGCTCACAACCGGGACAGGGTAATGAAAAACTGTTTTTT.

The chain uses TRBV12-3 or TRBV12-4 and TRBJ2-7, with a possible D match to TRBD1 (6 bases). Between the trimmed V and J ends, which lost 3 bases and 3 bases, there was a span of 9 bases. The CDR3 runs 13 residues. CDR3 residues: CASSFQGNYEQYF. CDR3 in DNA: TGTGCCAGCAGTTTCCAGGGGAACTACGAGCAGTACTTC.

The CDR3 bases are TGTGCCAGCAGTCCGCTGGGACCGTACGGGAACACTGAAGCTTTCTTT. It specifies CASSPLGPYGNTEAFF. The rearrangement uses TRBV28 and TRBJ1-1; TRBD1 might be the D (5 bases). Germline V gene data show CDR1 as MDHEN and CDR2 as SYDVKM. The CDR3 spans 16 residues. Trimming took 5 bases from V and 1 from J, leaving 17 bases between them.

V gene TRBV6-5 combines with J gene TRBJ2-3; 8 nucleotides match TRBD1. The CDR3 sequence is 15 residues long. Per germline, CDR1 MNHEY and CDR2 SVGAGI. Losses at the gene ends were 6 bases for V and 2 bases for J; bases not matched to a gene: 7. The CDR3 nucleotides are TGTGCCAGCAGAATGGACAGGGCAGACACAGATACGCAGTATTTT. As protein: CASRMDRADTDTQYF.

The V and J genes are TRBV5-1 and TRBJ2-3, with 8 bases lining up with TRBD1. Looked up from germline, CDR1 is SGHRS and CDR2 is YFSETQ. J lost 5 bases, V lost 1 base, and 6 bases had no gene match. The CDR3 length is 15 residues. The CDR3 here is CASSLQTGVEDTQYF. The CDR3 DNA sequence: TGCGCCAGCAGCTTGCAGACAGGGGTGGAAGATACGCAGTATTTT. The full variable domain, in which reference TRBV5-1 and TRBJ2-3 provide the parts outside the CDR3, is KAGVTQTPRYLIKTRGQQVTLSCSPISGHRSVSWYQQTPGQGLQFLFEYFSETQRNKGNFPGRFSGRQFSNSRSEMNVSTLELGDSALYLCASSLQTGVEDTQYFGPGTRLTVL.

In this sample, this clone turned up a few times. The genes are TRBV29-1 and TRBJ2-1, with 7 bases that match TRBD2. The CDR3 has 14 residues. V shed 6 bases, J shed 3 bases, and the junction held 8 bases outside the gene matches. Germline CDR1 is SQVTM and CDR2 is ANQGSEA. CDR3 residues: CSVRSSSGYNEQFF. The CDR3 DNA sequence: TGCAGCGTCCGATCGTCTAGCGGCTACAATGAGCAGTTCTTC.

This clone came up a few times. The CDR3 is CASSPGTGGNQPQHF. DNA of the CDR3: TGTGCCAGCAGTCCAGGGACAGGGGGCAATCAGCCCCAGCATTTT. V and J are TRBV27 and TRBJ1-5; 10 nucleotides line up with TRBD1. CDR3 length: 15 residues. The germline V gene encodes CDR1 MNHEY and CDR2 SMNVEV (reference sequence). V lost 5 bases, J lost 2 bases, and 3 bases stayed unmatched.

The rearrangement uses TRBV9 and TRBJ2-3, with D tentatively TRBD2 (6 bases). The V end lost 4 bases, the J end lost 7 bases, and 19 bases lay between the germline ends. This CDR3 has 15 amino acids. Germline V gene lookup returns CDR1 SGDLS and CDR2 YYNGEE. CDR3 sequence (DNA): TGTGCCAGCAGCAAAAGCGGGCATAGGATAAATACGCAGTATTTT. Translated, it gives CASSKSGHRINTQYF.